The source of this TCR beta chain is a study of cytomegalovirus exposure and HLA in healthy donors. The overall study: According to later analysis, the same platform produced the roughly 110 validation and approximately 630 first-cohort repertoires.

V was pared by 2 bases and J by 5 bases, with 10 bases of the junction left unmatched. CDR3 length: 15 amino acids. Germline values: CDR1 SGHNT, CDR2 YYREEE (reference sequence). Study outcomes and limitations: It was approximately 170 TCR beta chains that were listed as cytomegalovirus-associated.

This clone was seen once. Its antigen is not identified. Clones were read by immunoSEQ multiplex PCR, and TCRdb kept only the in-frame ones, dropping some. The sample has 330,000 or so clones, approximately 90% seen once. This rearrangement joins TRBV5-4 to TRBJ2-7; TRBD2 matches 7 bases. Sequencing input: PBMCs. The origin of this receptor is a young woman in good health and CMV-seronegative. Here the CDR3 reads CASSFGIGGSHEQYF. The CDR3 nucleotides are TGTGCCAGCAGCTTTGGTATCGGCGGGAGTCACGAGCAGTACTTC.